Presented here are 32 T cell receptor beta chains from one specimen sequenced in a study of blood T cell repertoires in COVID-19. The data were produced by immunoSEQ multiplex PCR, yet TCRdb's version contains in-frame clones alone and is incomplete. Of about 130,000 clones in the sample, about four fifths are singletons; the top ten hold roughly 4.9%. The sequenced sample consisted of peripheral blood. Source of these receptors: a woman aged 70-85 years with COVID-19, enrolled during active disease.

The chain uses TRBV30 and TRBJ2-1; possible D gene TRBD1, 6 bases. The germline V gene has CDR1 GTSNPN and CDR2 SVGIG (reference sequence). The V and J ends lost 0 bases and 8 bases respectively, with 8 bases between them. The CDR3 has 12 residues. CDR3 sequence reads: CAWSVDRYEQFF. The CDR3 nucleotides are TGTGCCTGGAGTGTCGACAGGTATGAGCAGTTCTTC.

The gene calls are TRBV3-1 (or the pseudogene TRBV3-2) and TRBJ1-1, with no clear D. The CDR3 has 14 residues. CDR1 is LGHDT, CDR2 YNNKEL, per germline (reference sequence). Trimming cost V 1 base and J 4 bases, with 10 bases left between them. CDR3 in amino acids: CASSQVGGSTEAFF. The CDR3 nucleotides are TGTGCCAGCAGCCAAGTTGGAGGGAGCACTGAAGCTTTCTTT.

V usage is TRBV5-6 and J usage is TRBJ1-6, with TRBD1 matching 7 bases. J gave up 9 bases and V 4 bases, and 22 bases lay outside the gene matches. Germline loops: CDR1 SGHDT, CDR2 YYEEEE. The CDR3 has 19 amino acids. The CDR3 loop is CASSLFSRSTGFSGSPLHF. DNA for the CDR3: TGTGCCAGCAGCCTTTTTTCTAGGTCGACAGGGTTTTCAGGTTCACCCCTCCACTTT. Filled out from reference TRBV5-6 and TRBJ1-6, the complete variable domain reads DAGVTQSPTHLIKTRGQQVTLRCSPKSGHDTVSWYQQALGQGPQFIFQYYEEEERQRGNFPDRFSGHQFPNYSSELNVNALLLGDSALYLCASSLFSRSTGFSGSPLHFGNGTRLTVT.

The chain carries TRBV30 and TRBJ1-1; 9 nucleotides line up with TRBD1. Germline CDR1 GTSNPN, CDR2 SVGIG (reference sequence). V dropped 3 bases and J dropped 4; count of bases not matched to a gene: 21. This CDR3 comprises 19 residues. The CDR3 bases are TGTGCCTGGAGGAGGGACAGGGCGGTGCCCGGCCCGGCCGTCACTGAAGCTTTCTTT. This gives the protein CAWRRDRAVPGPAVTEAFF.

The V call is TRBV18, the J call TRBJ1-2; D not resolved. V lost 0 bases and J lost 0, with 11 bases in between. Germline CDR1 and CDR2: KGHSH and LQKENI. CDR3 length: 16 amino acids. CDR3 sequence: CASSPPSVKTNYGYTF. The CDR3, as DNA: TGTGCCAGCTCACCACCGTCGGTTAAGACTAACTATGGCTACACCTTC.

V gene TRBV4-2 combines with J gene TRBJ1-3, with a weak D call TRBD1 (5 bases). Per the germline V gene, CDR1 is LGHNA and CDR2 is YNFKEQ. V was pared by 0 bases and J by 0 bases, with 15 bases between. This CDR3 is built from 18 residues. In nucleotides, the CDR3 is TGTGCCAGCAGCCAAGATCGGTCCAGGGTGTCCTCTGGAAACACCATATATTTT. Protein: CASSQDRSRVSSGNTIYF.

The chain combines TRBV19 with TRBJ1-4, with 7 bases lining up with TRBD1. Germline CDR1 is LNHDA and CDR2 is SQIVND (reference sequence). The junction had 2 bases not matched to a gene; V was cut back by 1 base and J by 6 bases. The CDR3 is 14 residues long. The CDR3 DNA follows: TGTGCCAGTAGTATAGGCCAGGGGGATGAAAAACTGTTTTTT. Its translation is CASSIGQGDEKLFF.

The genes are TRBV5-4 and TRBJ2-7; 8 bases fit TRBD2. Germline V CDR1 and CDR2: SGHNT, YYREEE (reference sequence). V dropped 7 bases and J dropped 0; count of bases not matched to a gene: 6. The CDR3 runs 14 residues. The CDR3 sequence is CASRAGLASYEQYF. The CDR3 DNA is TGTGCCAGCCGTGCTGGACTAGCCTCCTACGAGCAGTACTTC.

The CDR3 is CASSPLVAGAPAYEQYF. The CDR3 DNA sequence: TGTGCCAGCTCACCGTTGGTAGCGGGGGCTCCGGCCTACGAGCAGTACTTC. The chain has TRBV18 and TRBJ2-7; 9 nucleotides agree with TRBD2. The junction had 11 bases not matched to a gene; V was cut back by 3 bases and J by 2 bases. The CDR3 runs 17 residues. CDR1 KGHSH and CDR2 LQKENI come from the germline V gene.

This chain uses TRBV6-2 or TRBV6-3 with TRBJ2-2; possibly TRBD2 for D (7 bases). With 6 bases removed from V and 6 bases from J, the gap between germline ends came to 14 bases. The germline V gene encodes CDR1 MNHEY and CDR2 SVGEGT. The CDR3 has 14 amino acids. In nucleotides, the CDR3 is TGTGCCAGCAGACCTAAGGGGGGGCCCGGGGAGCTGTTTTTT. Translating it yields CASRPKGGPGELFF.

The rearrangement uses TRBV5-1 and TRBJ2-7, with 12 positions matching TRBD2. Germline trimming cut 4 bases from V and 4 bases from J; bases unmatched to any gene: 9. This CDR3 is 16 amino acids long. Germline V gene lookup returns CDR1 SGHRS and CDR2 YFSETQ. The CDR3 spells CASSPTSGGAVYEQYF. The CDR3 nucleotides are TGCGCCAGCAGCCCGACTAGCGGGGGAGCCGTTTACGAGCAGTACTTC.

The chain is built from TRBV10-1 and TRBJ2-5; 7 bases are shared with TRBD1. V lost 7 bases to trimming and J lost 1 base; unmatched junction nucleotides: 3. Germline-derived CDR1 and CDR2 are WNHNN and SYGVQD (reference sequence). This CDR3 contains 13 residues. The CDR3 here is CASTGQVQETQYF. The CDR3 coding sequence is TGCGCCAGCACCGGACAGGTCCAAGAGACCCAGTACTTC.

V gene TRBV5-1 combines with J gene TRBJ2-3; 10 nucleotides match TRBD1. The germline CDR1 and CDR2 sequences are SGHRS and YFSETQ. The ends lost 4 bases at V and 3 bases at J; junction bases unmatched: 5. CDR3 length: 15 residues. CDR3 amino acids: CASSRGQGTTDTQYF. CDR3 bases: TGCGCCAGCAGCCGGGGACAGGGGACAACAGATACGCAGTATTTT.

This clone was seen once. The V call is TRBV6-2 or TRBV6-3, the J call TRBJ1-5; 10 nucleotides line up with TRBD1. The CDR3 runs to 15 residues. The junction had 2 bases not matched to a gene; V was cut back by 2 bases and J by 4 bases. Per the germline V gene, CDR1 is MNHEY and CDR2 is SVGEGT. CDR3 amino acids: CASSYDRGRNQPQHF. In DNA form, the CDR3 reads TGTGCCAGCAGTTACGACAGGGGGCGGAATCAGCCCCAGCATTTT.

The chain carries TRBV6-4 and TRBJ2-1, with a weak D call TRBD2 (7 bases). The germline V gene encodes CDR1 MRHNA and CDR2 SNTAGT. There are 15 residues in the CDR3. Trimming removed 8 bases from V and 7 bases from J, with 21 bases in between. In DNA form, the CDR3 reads TGTGCCAGCGCGTCTGTGGCGGGGGCCGGGAATGAGCAGTTCTTC. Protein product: CASASVAGAGNEQFF.

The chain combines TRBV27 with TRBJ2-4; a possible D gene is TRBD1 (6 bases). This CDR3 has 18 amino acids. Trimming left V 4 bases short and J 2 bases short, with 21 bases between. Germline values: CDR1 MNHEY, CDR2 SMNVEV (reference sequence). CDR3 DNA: TGTGCCAGCAGTTCCCCCTCCGGACAGCCCGGTACCAAAAACATTCAGTACTTC. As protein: CASSSPSGQPGTKNIQYF.

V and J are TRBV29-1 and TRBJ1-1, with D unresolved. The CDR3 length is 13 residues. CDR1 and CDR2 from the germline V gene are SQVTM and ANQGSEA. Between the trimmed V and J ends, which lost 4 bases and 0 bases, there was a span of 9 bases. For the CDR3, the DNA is TGCAGCGTTGGGAGAGCCATGAACACTGAAGCTTTCTTT. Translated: CSVGRAMNTEAFF.

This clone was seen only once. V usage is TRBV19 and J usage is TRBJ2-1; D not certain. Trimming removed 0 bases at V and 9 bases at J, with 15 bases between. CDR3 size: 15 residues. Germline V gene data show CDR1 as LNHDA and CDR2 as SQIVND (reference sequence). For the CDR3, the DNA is TGTGCCAGTAGTATAGATTCCAGGTGGCGTAGTGAGCAGTTCTTC. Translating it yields CASSIDSRWRSEQFF.

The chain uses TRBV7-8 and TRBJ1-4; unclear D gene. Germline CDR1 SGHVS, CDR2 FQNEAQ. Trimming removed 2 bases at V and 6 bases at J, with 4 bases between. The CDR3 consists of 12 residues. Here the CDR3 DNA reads TGTGCCAGCAGCTTATCTTATGAAAAACTGTTTTTT. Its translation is CASSLSYEKLFF.

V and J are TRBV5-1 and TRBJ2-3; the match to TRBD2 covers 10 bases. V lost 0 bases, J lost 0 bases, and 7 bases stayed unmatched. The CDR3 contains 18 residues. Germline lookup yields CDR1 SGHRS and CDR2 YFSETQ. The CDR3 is CASSLGLAGGTSTDTQYF. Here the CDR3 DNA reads TGCGCCAGCAGCTTGGGATTAGCGGGGGGCACAAGCACAGATACGCAGTATTTT.

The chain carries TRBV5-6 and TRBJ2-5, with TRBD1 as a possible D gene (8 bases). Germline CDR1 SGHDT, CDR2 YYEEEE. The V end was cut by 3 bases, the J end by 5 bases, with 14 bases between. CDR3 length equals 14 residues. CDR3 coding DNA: TGTGCCAGCAGCTGGAGCGGGACAGGCGAGACCCAGTACTTC. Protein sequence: CASSWSGTGETQYF.

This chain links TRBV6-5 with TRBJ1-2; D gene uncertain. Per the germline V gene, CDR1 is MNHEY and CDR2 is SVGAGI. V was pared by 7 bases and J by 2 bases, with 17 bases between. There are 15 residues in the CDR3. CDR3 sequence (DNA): TGTGCCAGCACCAAGGGAGACCAGGCAAACTATGGCTACACCTTC. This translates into CASTKGDQANYGYTF.

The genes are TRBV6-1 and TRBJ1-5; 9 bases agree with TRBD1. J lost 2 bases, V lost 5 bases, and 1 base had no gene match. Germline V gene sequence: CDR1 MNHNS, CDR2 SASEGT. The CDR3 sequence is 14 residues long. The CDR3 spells CASSRDRGNQPQHF. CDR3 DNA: TGTGCCAGCAGTAGGGACAGGGGCAATCAGCCCCAGCATTTT.

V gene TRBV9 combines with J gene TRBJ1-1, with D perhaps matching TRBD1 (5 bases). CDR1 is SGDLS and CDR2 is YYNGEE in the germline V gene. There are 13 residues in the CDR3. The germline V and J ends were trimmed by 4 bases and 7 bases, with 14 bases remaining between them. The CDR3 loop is CASSRRPGDEAFF. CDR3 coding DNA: TGTGCCAGCAGCCGGAGGCCGGGGGATGAAGCTTTCTTT.

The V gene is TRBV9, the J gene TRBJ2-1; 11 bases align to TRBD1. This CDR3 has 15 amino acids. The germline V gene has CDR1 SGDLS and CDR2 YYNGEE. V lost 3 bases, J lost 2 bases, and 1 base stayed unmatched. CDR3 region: CASSGGQGAYNEQFF. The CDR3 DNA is TGTGCCAGCAGCGGGGGACAGGGGGCCTACAATGAGCAGTTCTTC.

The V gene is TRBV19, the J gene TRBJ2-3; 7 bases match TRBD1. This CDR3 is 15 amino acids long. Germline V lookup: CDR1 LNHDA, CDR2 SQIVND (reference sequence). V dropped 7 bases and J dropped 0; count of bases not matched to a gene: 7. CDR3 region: CASTSTGTSTDTQYF. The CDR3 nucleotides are TGTGCCAGTACCTCGACAGGGACAAGCACAGATACGCAGTATTTT.

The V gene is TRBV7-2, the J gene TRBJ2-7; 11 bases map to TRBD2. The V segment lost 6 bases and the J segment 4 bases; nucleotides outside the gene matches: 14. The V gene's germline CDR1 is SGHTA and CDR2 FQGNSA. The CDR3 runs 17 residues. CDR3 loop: CASSPLTGTSGSYEQYF. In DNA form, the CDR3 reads TGTGCCAGCAGTCCACTCACCGGGACTAGCGGATCTTACGAGCAGTACTTC.

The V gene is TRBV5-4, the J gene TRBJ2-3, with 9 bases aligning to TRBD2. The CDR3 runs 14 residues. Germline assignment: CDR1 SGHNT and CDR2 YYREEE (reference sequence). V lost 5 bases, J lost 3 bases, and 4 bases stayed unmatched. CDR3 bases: TGTGCCAGCAGGCCAGCGGGGGGAACAGATACGCAGTATTTT. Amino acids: CASRPAGGTDTQYF.

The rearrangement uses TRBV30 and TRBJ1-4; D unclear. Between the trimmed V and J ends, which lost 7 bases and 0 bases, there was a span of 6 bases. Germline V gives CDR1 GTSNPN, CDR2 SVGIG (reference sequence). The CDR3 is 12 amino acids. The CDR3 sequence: CALQSTNEKLFF. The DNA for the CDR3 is TGTGCCTTACAGTCAACTAATGAAAAACTGTTTTTT.

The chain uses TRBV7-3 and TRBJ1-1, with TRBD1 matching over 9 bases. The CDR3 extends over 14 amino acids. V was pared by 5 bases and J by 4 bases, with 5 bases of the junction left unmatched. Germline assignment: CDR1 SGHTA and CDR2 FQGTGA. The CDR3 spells CASSIQGASTEAFF. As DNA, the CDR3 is TGTGCCAGCAGCATACAGGGGGCTTCCACTGAAGCTTTCTTT.

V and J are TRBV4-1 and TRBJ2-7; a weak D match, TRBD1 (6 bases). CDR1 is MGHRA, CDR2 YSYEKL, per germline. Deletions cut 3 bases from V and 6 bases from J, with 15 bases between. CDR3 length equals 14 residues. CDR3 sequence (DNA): TGCGCCAGCAGCCATGTAGACAGGAGAGCCGAGCAGTACTTC. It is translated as CASSHVDRRAEQYF.

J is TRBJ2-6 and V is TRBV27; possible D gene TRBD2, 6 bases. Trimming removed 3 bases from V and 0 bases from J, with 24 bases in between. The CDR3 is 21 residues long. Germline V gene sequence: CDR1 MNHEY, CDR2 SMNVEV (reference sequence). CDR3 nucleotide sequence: TGTGCCAGCAGTTTCTCGGGACTCAGAATGAGAGGGTTCTCTGGGGCCAACGTCCTGACTTTC. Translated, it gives CASSFSGLRMRGFSGANVLTF.